This T cell receptor beta chain was identified in a study of OX40 agonist ivuxolimab in advanced cancers. Per the germline V gene, CDR1 is MNHEY and CDR2 is SVGAGI. Trimming stripped 2 bases from V and 2 bases from J, with 13 bases between. The CDR3 is 15 amino acids. Here immunoSEQ multiplex PCR was the method, and the copy in TCRdb shows in-frame clones only, minus some. The table records around 65,000 clones, 90% to 95% of them present only once. The chain carries TRBV6-5 and TRBJ2-7, with D perhaps matching TRBD2 (5 bases). Sequences were derived from CD4+ or CD8+ T cells sorted from blood, sampled in a trial of the OX40 agonist ivuxolimab. The clonotype originates from an adult with an advanced solid tumor such as melanoma, head and neck, liver or kidney cancer. In DNA, the CDR3 is TGTGCCAGCAGTTACAACTCGGTCGGGACCTACGAGCAGTACTTC. Its protein is CASSYNSVGTYEQYF.